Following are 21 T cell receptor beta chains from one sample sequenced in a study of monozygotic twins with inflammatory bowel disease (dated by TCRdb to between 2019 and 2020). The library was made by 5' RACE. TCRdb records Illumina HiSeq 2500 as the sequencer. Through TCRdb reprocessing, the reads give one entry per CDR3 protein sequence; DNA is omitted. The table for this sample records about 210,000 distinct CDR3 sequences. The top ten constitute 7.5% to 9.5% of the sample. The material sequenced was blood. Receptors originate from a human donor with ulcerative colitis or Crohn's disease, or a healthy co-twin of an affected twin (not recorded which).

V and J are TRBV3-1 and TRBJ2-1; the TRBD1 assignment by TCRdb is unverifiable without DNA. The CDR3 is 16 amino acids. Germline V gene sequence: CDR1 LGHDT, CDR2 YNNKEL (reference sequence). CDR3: CASSQTGQGKDNEQFF.

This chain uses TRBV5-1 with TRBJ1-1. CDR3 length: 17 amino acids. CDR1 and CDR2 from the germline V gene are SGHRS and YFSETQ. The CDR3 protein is CASSIGPAEPANTEAFF.

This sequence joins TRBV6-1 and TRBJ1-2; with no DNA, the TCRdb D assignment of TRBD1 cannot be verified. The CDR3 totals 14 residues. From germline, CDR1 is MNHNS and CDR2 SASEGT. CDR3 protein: CASTYMGGDYGYTF.

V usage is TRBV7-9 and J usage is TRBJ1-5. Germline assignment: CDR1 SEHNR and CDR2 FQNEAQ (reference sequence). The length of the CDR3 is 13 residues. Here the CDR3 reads CASSPSGVQPQHF.

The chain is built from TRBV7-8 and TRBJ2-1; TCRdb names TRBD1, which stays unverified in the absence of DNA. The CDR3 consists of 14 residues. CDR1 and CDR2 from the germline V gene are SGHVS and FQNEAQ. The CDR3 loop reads CASRGGTVGNEQFF.

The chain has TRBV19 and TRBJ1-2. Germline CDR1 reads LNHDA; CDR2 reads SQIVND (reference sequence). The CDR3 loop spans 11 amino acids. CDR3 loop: CASSVNYGYTF.

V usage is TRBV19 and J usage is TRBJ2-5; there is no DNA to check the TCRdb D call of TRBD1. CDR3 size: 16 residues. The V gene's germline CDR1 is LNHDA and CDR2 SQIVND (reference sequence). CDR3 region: CASSTAWTGRWETQYF.

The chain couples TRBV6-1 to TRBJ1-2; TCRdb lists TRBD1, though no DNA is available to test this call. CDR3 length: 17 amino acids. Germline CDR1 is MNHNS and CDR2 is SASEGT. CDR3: CASSTVKTGEFYYGYTF.

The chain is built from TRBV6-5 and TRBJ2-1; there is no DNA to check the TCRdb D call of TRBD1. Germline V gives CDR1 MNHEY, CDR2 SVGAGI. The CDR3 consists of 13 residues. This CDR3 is CASSHGQSNEQFF.

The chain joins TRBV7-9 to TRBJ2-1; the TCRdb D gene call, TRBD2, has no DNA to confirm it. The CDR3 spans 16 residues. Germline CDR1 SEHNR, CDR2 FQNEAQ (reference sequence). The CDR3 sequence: CASSSRSAGGVNEQFF.

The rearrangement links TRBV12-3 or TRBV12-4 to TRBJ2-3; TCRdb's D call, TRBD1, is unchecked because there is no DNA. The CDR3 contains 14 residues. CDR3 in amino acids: CASSPWTGRDTQYF.

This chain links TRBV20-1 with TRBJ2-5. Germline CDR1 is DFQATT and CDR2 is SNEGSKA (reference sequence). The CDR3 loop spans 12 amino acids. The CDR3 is CSARKQGETQYF.

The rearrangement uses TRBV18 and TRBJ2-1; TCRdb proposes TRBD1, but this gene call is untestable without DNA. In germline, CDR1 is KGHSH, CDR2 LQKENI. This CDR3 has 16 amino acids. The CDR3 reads CASSPTKDRGTVEQFF.

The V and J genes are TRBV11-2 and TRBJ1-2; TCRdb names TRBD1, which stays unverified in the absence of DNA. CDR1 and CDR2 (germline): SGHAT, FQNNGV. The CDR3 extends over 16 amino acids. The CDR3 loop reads CASSPERDRGRGGYTF.

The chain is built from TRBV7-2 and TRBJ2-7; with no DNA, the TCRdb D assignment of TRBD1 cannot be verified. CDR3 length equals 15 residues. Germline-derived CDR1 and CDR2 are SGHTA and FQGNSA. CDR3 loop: CASSRSVTGAYEQYF.

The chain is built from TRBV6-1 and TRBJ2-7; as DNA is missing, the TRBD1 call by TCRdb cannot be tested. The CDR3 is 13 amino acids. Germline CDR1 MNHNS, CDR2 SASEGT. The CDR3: CASSVPGTSQQYF.

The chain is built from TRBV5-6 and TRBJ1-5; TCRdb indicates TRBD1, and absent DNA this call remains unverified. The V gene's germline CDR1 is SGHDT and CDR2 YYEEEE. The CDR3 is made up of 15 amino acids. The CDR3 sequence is CASSLGTGGRQPQHF.

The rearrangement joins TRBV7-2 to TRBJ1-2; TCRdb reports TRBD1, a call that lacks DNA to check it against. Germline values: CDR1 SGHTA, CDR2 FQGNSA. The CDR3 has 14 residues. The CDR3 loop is CASILTGSSYGYTF. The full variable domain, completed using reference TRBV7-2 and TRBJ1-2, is GAGVSQSPSNKVTEKGKDVELRCDPISGHTALYWYRQSLGQGLEFLIYFQGNSAPDKSGLPSDRFSAERTGGSVSTLTIQRTQQEDSAVYLCASILTGSSYGYTFGSGTRLTVV.

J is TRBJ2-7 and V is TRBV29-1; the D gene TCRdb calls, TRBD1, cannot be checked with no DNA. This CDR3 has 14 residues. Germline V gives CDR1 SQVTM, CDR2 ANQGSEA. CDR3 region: CSVEDRAPPYEQYF.

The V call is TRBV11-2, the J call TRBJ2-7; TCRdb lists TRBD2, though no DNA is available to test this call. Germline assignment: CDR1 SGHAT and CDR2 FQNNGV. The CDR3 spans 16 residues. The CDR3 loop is CASSHPGLADIYEQYF.

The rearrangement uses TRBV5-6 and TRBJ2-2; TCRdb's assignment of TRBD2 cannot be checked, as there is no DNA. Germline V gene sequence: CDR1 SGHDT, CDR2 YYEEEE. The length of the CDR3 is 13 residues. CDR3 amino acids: CASRRESTGELFF. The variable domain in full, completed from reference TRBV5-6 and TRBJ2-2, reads DAGVTQSPTHLIKTRGQQVTLRCSPKSGHDTVSWYQQALGQGPQFIFQYYEEEERQRGNFPDRFSGHQFPNYSSELNVNALLLGDSALYLCASRRESTGELFFGEGSRLTVL.